The rows below give T cell receptor beta chains drawn from one sample of a study of cytotoxic CD8 clonotypes in ibrutinib-treated CLL. TCRdb's table, derived via immunoSEQ multiplex PCR, lists solely in-frame clones and lacks some. This table holds 160,000 or so clones, under 90% found once. Here the sequenced sample was PBMCs, taken after 24 months of ibrutinib treatment. The source of these receptors is a human donor with chronic lymphocytic leukemia. The CDR3 runs from the conserved cysteine through the conserved F or W. The D gene is left open where the match is weak. Clone size appears in some rows only: once, few, many, or a class for an expanded clone.

v_call,j_call,d_call,clone_size,cdr3_aa,cdr3_nt
TRBV5-1,TRBJ2-1,.,.,CASSSLRGGNEQFF,TGCGCCAGCAGCTCCCTGAGGGGGGGCAATGAGCAGTTCTTC
TRBV7-2,TRBJ2-5,.,.,CASTISGAQETQYF,TGTGCCAGTACTATTAGCGGAGCCCAAGAGACCCAGTACTTC
TRBV30,TRBJ1-1,.,.,CAWSGQANTEAFF,TGTGCCTGGAGTGGGCAGGCGAACACTGAAGCTTTCTTT
TRBV7-2,TRBJ1-1,TRBD1,once,CASSKTGLGTEAFF,TGTGCCAGCAGCAAGACAGGGCTCGGCACTGAAGCTTTCTTT
TRBV11-1,TRBJ1-2,.,.,CASSLAGQDSDYGYTF,TGTGCCAGCAGCTTAGCCGGCCAGGACAGTGACTATGGCTACACCTTC
TRBV19,TRBJ1-1,.,.,CASSIFGGQRTEAFF,TGTGCCAGTAGTATCTTCGGGGGTCAGCGCACTGAAGCTTTCTTT
TRBV5-8,TRBJ1-3,.,once,CASSLGPAFSGNTIYF,TGTGCCAGCAGCTTGGGACCCGCTTTCTCTGGAAACACCATATATTTT
TRBV7-2,TRBJ1-2,TRBD1,.,CASSLGTGSYGYTF,TGTGCCAGCAGCTTAGGGACAGGTTCCTATGGCTACACCTTC
TRBV23-1,TRBJ2-7,TRBD1,.,CASRSDRVSSYEQYF,TGCGCCAGCAGGTCGGACAGGGTAAGCTCCTACGAGCAGTACTTC
TRBV7-3,TRBJ1-2,TRBD1,.,CASSRDRGDYGYTF,TGTGCCAGCAGCAGGGACAGGGGGGACTATGGCTACACCTTC
TRBV30,TRBJ2-1,.,few,CAWRTNNEQFF,TGTGCCTGGAGGACTAACAATGAGCAGTTCTTC
TRBV30,TRBJ2-7,.,.,CAWSGLTGVSREQYF,TGTGCCTGGAGTGGACTAACGGGGGTGTCGCGGGAGCAGTACTTC
TRBV5-8,TRBJ1-4,TRBD1,.,CASSPPGQGRSLGEKLFF,TGTGCCAGCAGCCCACCGGGACAGGGAAGGTCCCTTGGCGAAAAACTGTTTTTT
TRBV29-1,TRBJ2-7,TRBD2,.,CSVVSPGLDEQYF,TGCAGCGTCGTCTCCCCGGGACTAGACGAGCAGTACTTC
TRBV9,TRBJ1-2,.,.,CASSPSGTTSYGYTF,TGTGCCAGCAGCCCAAGCGGGACTACCAGCTATGGCTACACCTTC
TRBV5-6,TRBJ1-1,.,.,CASSLWSTEAFF,TGTGCCAGCAGCTTGTGGAGTACTGAAGCTTTCTTT
TRBV7-8,TRBJ1-3,TRBD1,.,CASSSPLTGRNTIYF,TGTGCCAGCAGCTCCCCATTGACAGGGCGAAACACCATATATTTT
TRBV29-1,TRBJ2-7,TRBD2,.,CSVGSLAGAYEQYF,TGCAGCGTAGGATCTCTAGCGGGAGCCTACGAGCAGTACTTC
TRBV6-5,TRBJ1-3,.,.,CASSYLGPSSGNTIYF,TGTGCCAGCAGTTACTTGGGACCGAGCTCTGGAAACACCATATATTTT
TRBV6-6,TRBJ1-2,.,once,CASSYSRTAYGYTF,TGTGCCAGCAGTTACTCGAGGACAGCCTATGGCTACACCTTC